This T cell receptor beta chain emerged from a study of graft-versus-host responses after intestinal transplantation. Study-level points and caveats: Among circulating GvH clones, peak levels were associated with early post-transplant declines in HvG clones.

TCRdb's table, derived via immunoSEQ multiplex PCR, lists solely in-frame clones and lacks some. The table shows fewer than 70,000 clones, with more than 90% occurring only once. Worth noting for this clone: Its cognate antigen is unknown.

This sequence originates from a human patient who received an intestinal transplant, so some T cells may come from the graft donor. Here the sequenced sample was bone marrow, taken 700 to 850 days after intestinal transplantation.

This CDR3 reads CASSELKTGSLSGNTIYF. CDR3 DNA sequence: TGCGCCAGCAGCGAACTTAAGACAGGGAGTTTGTCTGGAAACACCATATATTTT. The rearrangement uses TRBV4-1 and TRBJ1-3, with 7 bases lining up with TRBD1. Germline V CDR1 and CDR2: MGHRA, YSYEKL. V was pared by 5 bases and J by 1 base, with 14 bases of the junction left unmatched. The CDR3 runs to 18 residues.